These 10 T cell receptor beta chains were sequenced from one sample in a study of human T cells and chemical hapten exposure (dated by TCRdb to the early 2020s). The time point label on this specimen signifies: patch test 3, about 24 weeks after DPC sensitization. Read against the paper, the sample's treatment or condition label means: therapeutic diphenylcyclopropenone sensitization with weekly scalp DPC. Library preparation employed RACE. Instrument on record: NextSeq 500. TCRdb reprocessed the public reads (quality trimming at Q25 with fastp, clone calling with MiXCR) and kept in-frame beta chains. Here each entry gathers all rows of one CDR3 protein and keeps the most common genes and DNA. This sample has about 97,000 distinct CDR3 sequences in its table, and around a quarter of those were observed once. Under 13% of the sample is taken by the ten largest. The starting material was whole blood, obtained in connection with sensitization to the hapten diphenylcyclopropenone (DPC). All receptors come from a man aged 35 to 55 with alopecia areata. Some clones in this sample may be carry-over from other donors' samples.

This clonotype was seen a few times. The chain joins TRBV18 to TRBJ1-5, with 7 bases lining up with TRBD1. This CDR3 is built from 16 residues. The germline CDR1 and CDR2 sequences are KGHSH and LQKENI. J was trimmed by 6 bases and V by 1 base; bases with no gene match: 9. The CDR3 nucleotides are TGTGCCAGCTCACCACTCAGCGCAAGGGGGCGTCAGCCCCAGCATTTT. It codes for CASSPLSARGRQPQHF. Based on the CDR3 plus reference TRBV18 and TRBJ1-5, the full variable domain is NAGVMQNPRHLVRRRGQEARLRCSPMKGHSHVYWYRQLPEEGLKFMVYLQKENIIDESGMPKERFSAEFPKEGPSILRIQQVVRGDSAAYFCASSPLSARGRQPQHFGDGTRLSIL.

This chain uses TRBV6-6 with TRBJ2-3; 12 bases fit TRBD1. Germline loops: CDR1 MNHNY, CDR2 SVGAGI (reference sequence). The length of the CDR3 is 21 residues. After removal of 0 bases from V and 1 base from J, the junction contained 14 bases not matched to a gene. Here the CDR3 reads CASSYSGRPGQGALGTDTQYF. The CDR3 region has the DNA TGTGCCAGCAGTTACTCTGGGAGACCGGGACAGGGGGCGCTTGGCACAGATACGCAGTATTTT.

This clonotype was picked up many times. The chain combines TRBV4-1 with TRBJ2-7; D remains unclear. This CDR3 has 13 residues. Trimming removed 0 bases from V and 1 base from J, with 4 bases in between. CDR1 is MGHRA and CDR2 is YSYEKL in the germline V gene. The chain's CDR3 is CASSQDSSYEQYF. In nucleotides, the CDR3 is TGCGCCAGCAGCCAAGACAGTTCCTACGAGCAGTACTTC.

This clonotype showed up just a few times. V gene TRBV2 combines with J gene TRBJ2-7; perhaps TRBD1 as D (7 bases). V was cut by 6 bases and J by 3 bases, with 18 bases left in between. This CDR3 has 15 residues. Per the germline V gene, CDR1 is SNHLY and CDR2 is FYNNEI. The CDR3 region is CASRRTEGAYYEQYF. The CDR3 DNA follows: TGTGCCAGCAGGAGGACGGAGGGGGCCTACTACGAGCAGTACTTC.

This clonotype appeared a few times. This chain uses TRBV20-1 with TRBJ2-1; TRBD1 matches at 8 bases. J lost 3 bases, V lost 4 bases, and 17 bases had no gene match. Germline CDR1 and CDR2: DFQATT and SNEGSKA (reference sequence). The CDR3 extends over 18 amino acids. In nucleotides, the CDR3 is TGCAGTGCTAAAGACAGGGGCCATACATCCCCAATCTACAATGAGCAGTTCTTC. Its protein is CSAKDRGHTSPIYNEQFF.

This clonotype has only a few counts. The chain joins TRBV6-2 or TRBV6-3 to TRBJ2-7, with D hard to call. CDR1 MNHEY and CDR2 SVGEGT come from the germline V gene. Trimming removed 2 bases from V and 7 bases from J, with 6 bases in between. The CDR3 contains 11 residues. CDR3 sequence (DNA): TGTGCCAGCAGTTACCGGGTGGAGCAGTACTTC. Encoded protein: CASSYRVEQYF.

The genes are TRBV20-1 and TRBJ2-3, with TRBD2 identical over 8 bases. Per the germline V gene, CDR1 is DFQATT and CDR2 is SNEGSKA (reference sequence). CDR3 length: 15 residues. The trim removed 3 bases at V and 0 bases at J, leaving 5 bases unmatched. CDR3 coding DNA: TGCAGTGCTAGGTCACTAGCGGAGAGCACAGATACGCAGTATTTT. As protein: CSARSLAESTDTQYF.

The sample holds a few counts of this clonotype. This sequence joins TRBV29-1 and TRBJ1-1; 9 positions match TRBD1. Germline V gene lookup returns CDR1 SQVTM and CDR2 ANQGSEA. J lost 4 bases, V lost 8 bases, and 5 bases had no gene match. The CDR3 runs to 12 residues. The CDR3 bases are TGCAGCTTCGGGACAGGGTTCACTGAAGCTTTCTTT. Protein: CSFGTGFTEAFF.

Written as DNA, the CDR3 is TGTGCCAGCAGCTTGTGGGACAGTTCCTACGAGCAGTACTTC. It encodes CASSLWDSSYEQYF. The gene calls are TRBV5-6 and TRBJ2-7; 7 positions agree with TRBD1. The CDR3 has 14 residues. J was trimmed by 1 base and V by 1 base; bases with no gene match: 2. Germline V CDR1 and CDR2: SGHDT, YYEEEE.

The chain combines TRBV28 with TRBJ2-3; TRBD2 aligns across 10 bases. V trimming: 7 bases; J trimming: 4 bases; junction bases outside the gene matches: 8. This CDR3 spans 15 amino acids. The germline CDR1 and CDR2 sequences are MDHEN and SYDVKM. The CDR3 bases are TGTGCCAGCATTGGGACTAGCGATTGGGCAGATACGCAGTATTTT. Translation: CASIGTSDWADTQYF.